The 23 T cell receptor beta chains below were found in one sample sequenced in a study of blood T cell repertoires in COVID-19. Clones were sequenced by immunoSEQ multiplex PCR, and TCRdb holds only the in-frame ones, with some missing. The sample lists about 390,000 clones; 80% to 90% were seen once. Sequencing was done on a sample of PBMCs or T cells enriched from blood (not recorded which). These receptors originate from a woman aged 45-65 years who had recovered from COVID-19.

Of note for this clone: Other DNA sequences within the sample encode an identical CDR3. The rearrangement links TRBV29-1 to TRBJ1-4, with D tentatively TRBD1 (6 bases). The CDR3 runs to 14 residues. The V gene lost 0 bases and the J gene lost 8 bases, with 13 bases spanning the gap. Germline V CDR1 and CDR2: SQVTM, ANQGSEA. The CDR3 sequence: CSVEDLGAGEKLFF. The CDR3 DNA reads TGCAGCGTTGAAGATCTGGGGGCCGGGGAAAAACTGTTTTTT.

This clone appeared once. The chain combines TRBV7-8 with TRBJ1-1; D is undetermined. The V gene lost 3 bases and the J gene lost 0 bases, with 14 bases spanning the gap. Germline V gene data show CDR1 as SGHVS and CDR2 as FQNEAQ. The CDR3 is made up of 16 amino acids. CDR3 in DNA: TGTGCCAGCAGCTTGGCTACAGCTACAATGAACACTGAAGCTTTCTTT. This gives the protein CASSLATATMNTEAFF.

V gene TRBV4-1 combines with J gene TRBJ2-1, with 8 nucleotides matching TRBD2. V was pared by 3 bases and J by 5 bases, with 15 bases of the junction left unmatched. The germline V gene has CDR1 MGHRA and CDR2 YSYEKL. The length of the CDR3 is 18 residues. The CDR3 region has the DNA TGCGCCAGCAGCCAGGACCCTACCCGGGGGGGTCTAAACAATGAGCAGTTCTTC. Protein: CASSQDPTRGGLNNEQFF.

This sequence joins TRBV28 and TRBJ1-4; TRBD1 agrees at 9 bases. Trimming removed 6 bases from V and 7 bases from J; junction bases left unmatched: 9. The CDR3 sequence is 15 residues long. Germline CDR1 is MDHEN and CDR2 is SYDVKM. The CDR3 sequence is CASRGGGQGGEKLFF. The CDR3 DNA follows: TGTGCCAGCAGGGGAGGGGGACAGGGAGGTGAAAAACTGTTTTTT.

The rearrangement joins TRBV10-3 to TRBJ2-1, with TRBD2 identical over 8 bases. The CDR3 is 19 amino acids. Looked up from germline, CDR1 is ENHRY and CDR2 is SYGVKD. J was trimmed by 2 bases and V by 3 bases; bases with no gene match: 15. Here the CDR3 reads CAISDLTSKRGTAYNEQFF. CDR3 DNA: TGTGCCATCAGTGACCTCACCTCAAAGCGGGGGACCGCCTACAATGAGCAGTTCTTC.

The rearrangement links TRBV13 to TRBJ1-2, with TRBD1 identical over 9 bases. CDR1 PRHDT and CDR2 FYEKMQ come from the germline V gene (reference sequence). V shed 3 bases and J 6 bases; nucleotides not matched to a gene: 14. The CDR3 is 17 amino acids. The chain's CDR3 is CASSFKSGWTGENGYTF. The CDR3 nucleotides read TGTGCCAGCAGCTTCAAAAGCGGGTGGACAGGGGAAAATGGCTACACCTTC. The complete variable domain, with remaining parts taken from reference TRBV13 and TRBJ1-2, reads AAGVIQSPRHLIKEKRETATLKCYPIPRHDTVYWYQQGPGQDPQFLISFYEKMQSDKGSIPDRFSAQQFSDYHSELNMSSLELGDSALYFCASSFKSGWTGENGYTFGSGTRLTVV.

V usage is TRBV23-1 and J usage is TRBJ1-6, with 8 bases lining up with TRBD1. TRBV23-1 falls under the ORF class, with uncertain function. The J segment lost 10 bases and the V segment lost 4 bases, leaving 6 bases of the junction unmatched. This CDR3 is built from 14 residues. CDR3 sequence: CASSLGQEDSPLHF. CDR3 bases: TGCGCCAGCAGTCTGGGACAGGAGGACTCACCCCTCCACTTT.

The chain joins TRBV27 to TRBJ1-1, with unresolved D. V lost 5 bases, J lost 3 bases, and 10 bases lay in between. CDR3 size: 13 residues. Germline V lookup: CDR1 MNHEY, CDR2 SMNVEV (reference sequence). CDR3 nucleotides: TGTGCCAGCAGTGCCGGGTGGTACACTGAAGCTTTCTTT. Protein: CASSAGWYTEAFF.

This sequence joins TRBV25-1 and TRBJ2-6, with 10 nucleotides matching TRBD1. Trimming removed 7 bases from V and 4 bases from J; junction bases left unmatched: 7. Germline CDR1 MGHDK, CDR2 SYGVNS. The CDR3 is 16 residues long. CDR3 sequence: CASTGQGSSGANVLTF. Written as DNA, the CDR3 is TGTGCCAGCACGGGACAGGGGTCCTCCGGGGCCAACGTCCTGACTTTC.

V is TRBV18 and J is TRBJ1-2; tentative D call: TRBD1 (6 bases). Germline-derived CDR1 and CDR2 are KGHSH and LQKENI. V was pared by 3 bases and J by 8 bases, with 19 bases between. CDR3 length: 15 amino acids. The CDR3 DNA reads as TGTGCCAGCTCACCTCCTACCCCAGGGGCGGTGGGCTACACCTTC. Translation gives CASSPPTPGAVGYTF.

The genes are TRBV4-2 and TRBJ2-1; 12 bases line up with TRBD2. Germline V gene data show CDR1 as LGHNA and CDR2 as YNFKEQ. Trimming cost V 4 bases and J 6 bases; bases outside gene matches: 10. This CDR3 contains 17 residues. The CDR3 protein is CASSRTSGVPTGNEQFF. The CDR3 DNA sequence: TGTGCCAGCAGCCGGACTAGCGGGGTCCCCACCGGCAATGAGCAGTTCTTC.

The chain joins TRBV5-4 to TRBJ2-7, with 7 nucleotides matching TRBD1. The CDR3 length is 14 residues. The germline V gene has CDR1 SGHNT and CDR2 YYREEE (reference sequence). With 5 bases clipped from V and 3 bases from J, the junction kept 8 bases outside the gene matches. The CDR3 DNA is TGTGCCAGCAGTAAAACACGACAGGGCTACGAGCAGTACTTC. This translates into CASSKTRQGYEQYF.

This rearrangement joins TRBV2 to TRBJ1-2; D is undetermined. Germline V CDR1 and CDR2: SNHLY, FYNNEI. Trimming took off 3 bases at V and 5 bases at J, with 10 bases between the two ends. The CDR3 runs to 13 residues. The CDR3 here is CASSERLLYGYTF. The CDR3 region has the DNA TGTGCCAGCAGTGAGCGTCTGTTGTATGGCTACACCTTC.

With respect to this clone: Other DNA sequences within the sample encode an identical CDR3. V is TRBV5-1 and J is TRBJ1-3; D might be TRBD1 (5 bases). The CDR3 spans 15 residues. Trimming cost V 5 bases and J 0 bases, with 12 bases left between them. Germline-derived CDR1 and CDR2 are SGHRS and YFSETQ. The CDR3 sequence is CASSSAGGSGNTIYF. CDR3 sequence (DNA): TGCGCCAGCAGTTCAGCGGGGGGCTCTGGAAACACCATATATTTT.

DNA of the CDR3: TGTGCCAGCAGCATACAGGGCCGGGGCAATCAGCCCCAGCATTTT. This translates into CASSIQGRGNQPQHF. This chain connects TRBV6-5 to TRBJ1-5, with D possibly TRBD1 on 6 matching bases. CDR3 length: 15 residues. Germline V gives CDR1 MNHEY, CDR2 SVGAGI. Trimming cost V 6 bases and J 2 bases, with 14 bases left between them.

The V and J genes are TRBV19 and TRBJ1-1; D is ambiguous. Germline V gene sequence: CDR1 LNHDA, CDR2 SQIVND (reference sequence). The CDR3 contains 12 residues. Trimming shortened V by 7 bases and J by 1 base, and 7 bases separated the two germline ends. Here the CDR3 reads CASILGNTEAFF. Here the CDR3 DNA reads TGTGCCAGTATTCTAGGGAACACTGAAGCTTTCTTT.

This rearrangement joins TRBV11-3 to TRBJ1-2, with 9 nucleotides matching TRBD1. Per germline, CDR1 SGHNT and CDR2 YENEEA. This CDR3 region has 20 residues. Trimming cost V 5 bases and J 3 bases; bases outside gene matches: 22. The CDR3 nucleotides read TGTGCCAGCAGCCTCAGGGGACAGGGCCTTAGATATCCCCTCGACTATGGCTACACCTTC. The encoded protein is CASSLRGQGLRYPLDYGYTF.

This chain links TRBV19 with TRBJ2-1; 8 bases match TRBD2. Germline values: CDR1 LNHDA, CDR2 SQIVND (reference sequence). V trimming: 7 bases; J trimming: 4 bases; junction bases outside the gene matches: 12. The CDR3 runs 16 residues. CDR3 sequence reads: CASTRGGYSDYNEQFF. CDR3 bases: TGTGCCAGTACCCGGGGGGGCTACTCAGATTACAATGAGCAGTTCTTC.

V is TRBV9 and J is TRBJ1-1, with no clear D. Germline V gene lookup returns CDR1 SGDLS and CDR2 YYNGEE. Trimming pared 2 bases from V and 1 base from J, leaving 12 bases between. The CDR3 contains 15 residues. In DNA, the CDR3 is TGTGCCAGCAGCGTGCTTCAGGTGCCGAACACTGAAGCTTTCTTT. Amino acid sequence: CASSVLQVPNTEAFF. Looking up the rest from reference TRBV9 and TRBJ1-1 gives the full variable domain: DSGVTQTPKHLITATGQRVTLRCSPRSGDLSVYWYQQSLDQGLQFLIQYYNGEERAKGNILERFSAQQFPDLHSELNLSSLELGDSALYFCASSVLQVPNTEAFFGQGTRLTVV.

This chain connects TRBV7-2 to TRBJ1-1; TRBD1 might be the D (5 bases). Germline-derived CDR1 and CDR2 are SGHTA and FQGNSA. This CDR3 has 15 residues. V gave up 7 bases and J gave up 0 bases, with 15 bases separating them. CDR3 bases: TGTGCCAGCACCCCAGAATTGACAGTGAACACTGAAGCTTTCTTT. It codes for CASTPELTVNTEAFF.

The chain combines TRBV5-1 with TRBJ1-2; weak D call: TRBD1 (6 bases). V lost 4 bases and J 4 bases, leaving 8 bases between the germline ends. The germline gives CDR1 SGHRS, CDR2 YFSETQ. This CDR3 contains 12 residues. As DNA, the CDR3 is TGCGCCAGCAGCGGGACATCCTATGGCTACACCTTC. It encodes CASSGTSYGYTF.

Many counts were recorded for this clone. The genes are TRBV4-2 and TRBJ1-3; unclear D gene. The CDR3 sequence is 12 residues long. Germline loops: CDR1 LGHNA, CDR2 YNFKEQ. V dropped 5 bases and J dropped 5 bases, with 7 bases sitting between them. CDR3 sequence reads: CASSSHRNTIYF. The CDR3, as DNA: TGTGCCAGCAGCTCGCACAGAAACACCATATATTTT.

The chain uses TRBV10-1 and TRBJ1-2; no clear D gene. In germline, CDR1 is WNHNN, CDR2 SYGVQD (reference sequence). The CDR3 consists of 12 residues. Trimming removed 7 bases from V and 7 bases from J, with 13 bases in between. CDR3 protein: CASIGLTGGYTF. The CDR3 nucleotides are TGCGCCAGCATAGGCTTGACGGGTGGCTACACCTTC.